The 27 T cell receptor beta chains in this list originate from one sample, sequenced in a study of regulatory T cells in long-lasting Graves disease. Relying on iRepertoire HTBI primers and Arm-PCR of CDR3 regions, the team built TCR beta libraries. One entry per CDR3 protein results from TCRdb running MiXCR on the multiplex PCR reads. Seen here are approximately 350,000 distinct CDR3 sequences, approximately 12% observed once, and the top ten hold approximately 19%. Time point here: newly diagnosed GD, antithyroid drugs for less than 3 months. PBMC RNA was the source of the TCR library. These data were also reused for a study on T cells in Graves' hyperthyroidism and ophthalmopathy.

The sequenced sample was peripheral blood mononuclear cells (PBMCs), obtained at new diagnosis, from a patient treated with antithyroid drugs. Source of these receptors: a woman between 18 and 29 years old with Graves disease.

This chain joins TRBV7-8 and TRBJ2-7; maybe TRBD1 (6 bases). V was clipped by 5 bases and J by 4 bases, with 18 bases between them. CDR1 and CDR2 (germline): SGHVS, FQNEAQ. The length of the CDR3 is 15 residues. The DNA for the CDR3 is TGTGCCAGCAGCATTGAAATGACAGGCATGTACGAGCAGTACGTC. It encodes CASSIEMTGMYEQYV.

At least ten counts were recorded for this clonotype. The CDR3 protein is CASRQRISERQGKNIQYF. The CDR3 DNA reads as TGTGCCAGCAGGCAAAGGATTTCTGAGAGACAGGGCAAAAACATTCAGTACTTC. The J gene is TRBJ2-4, the V gene TRBV2, with 7 bases aligning to TRBD1. Germline CDR1 is SNHLY and CDR2 is FYNNEI. V was clipped by 6 bases and J by 3 bases; unmatched bases: 17. This CDR3 contains 18 residues.

This clonotype showed up just a few times. This chain links TRBV20-1 with TRBJ2-3, with TRBD1 matching 11 bases. The CDR3 length is 14 residues. Trimming took 5 bases from V and 4 from J; bases not matched to a gene: 5. Looked up from germline, CDR1 is DFQATT and CDR2 is SNEGSKA (reference sequence). The CDR3 is CSALTGQGADTQYF. The DNA for the CDR3 is TGCAGTGCTCTCACGGGACAGGGGGCAGATACGCAGTATTTT.

This clonotype was seen many times. The chain couples TRBV6-1 to TRBJ2-2; weak D call: TRBD1 (5 bases). This CDR3 is built from 15 residues. Germline V lookup: CDR1 MNHNS, CDR2 SASEGT. The V and J ends lost 2 bases and 1 base respectively, with 8 bases between them. The CDR3 nucleotides read TGTGCCAGCAGTGAACAGGGTGAGAACACCGGGGAGCTGTTTTTT. Amino acid sequence: CASSEQGENTGELFF.

This clonotype has at least ten counts. The chain uses TRBV6-1 and TRBJ1-1; perhaps TRBD1 as D (5 bases). This CDR3 contains 15 residues. Looked up from germline, CDR1 is MNHNS and CDR2 is SASEGT. V shed 7 bases and J shed 0 bases, with 15 bases lying between them. CDR3 sequence: CASTPGRIMNTEAFF. In DNA form, the CDR3 reads TGTGCCAGCACCCCGGGACGGATAATGAACACTGAAGCTTTCTTT.

In this sample, this clonotype turned up many times. The chain carries TRBV24-1 and TRBJ2-2, with 10 positions matching TRBD2. Germline V gives CDR1 KGHDR, CDR2 SFDVKD. V shed 4 bases, J shed 4 bases, and the junction held 8 bases outside the gene matches. The CDR3 is made up of 17 amino acids. CDR3 in amino acids: CATSDRSGRRGTGELFF. CDR3 sequence (DNA): TGTGCCACCAGTGACCGTAGCGGGAGGCGAGGCACCGGGGAGCTGTTTTTT.

This clonotype was counted ten times or more. The chain recombines TRBV20-1 with TRBJ1-1; D is uncertain. Germline CDR1 DFQATT, CDR2 SNEGSKA (reference sequence). Between the trimmed V and J ends, which lost 6 bases and 0 bases, there was a span of 14 bases. The CDR3 has 14 residues. The CDR3 DNA sequence: TGCAGTGCCCGCCCTGGTGGGATGAACACTGAAGCTTTCTTT. As protein: CSARPGGMNTEAFF.

The rearrangement uses TRBV4-2 and TRBJ1-6; weak D call: TRBD1 (5 bases). V lost 2 bases to trimming and J lost 10 bases, with 12 bases between them. The CDR3 is 14 amino acids. Germline loops: CDR1 LGHNA, CDR2 YNFKEQ. CDR3 sequence: CASSQSQGESPLHF. The CDR3, as DNA: TGTGCCAGCAGCCAAAGTCAGGGTGAATCACCCCTCCACTTT.

The table lists this clonotype with many counts. The chain is built from TRBV7-2 and TRBJ1-1; D remains unclear. V lost 2 bases and J lost 0, with 10 bases in between. Germline V gene sequence: CDR1 SGHTA, CDR2 FQGNSA. This CDR3 has 15 residues. The CDR3 DNA is TGTGCCAGCAGCTTAACACGGAACATGAACACTGAAGCTTTCTTT. Amino acid sequence: CASSLTRNMNTEAFF.

This clonotype has just a few counts. The chain recombines TRBV12-3 or TRBV12-4 with TRBJ2-2, with D perhaps assigned TRBD1 or TRBD2 (5 bases each). V was cut by 1 base and J by 6 bases, with 12 bases left in between. The length of the CDR3 is 15 residues. The CDR3 reads CASSLVGPAAGELFF. DNA for the CDR3: TGTGCCAGCAGTTTAGTGGGACCGGCGGCCGGGGAGCTGTTTTTT.

In its sample, this clonotype was seen a few times. The chain links TRBV7-2 to TRBJ2-6; no clear D gene. V lost 3 bases, J lost 0 bases, and 9 bases lay in between. Germline V CDR1 and CDR2: SGHTA, FQGNSA. This CDR3 is built from 16 residues. The CDR3 loop is CASSFVESSGANVLTF. In DNA, the CDR3 is TGTGCCAGCAGCTTCGTCGAAAGCTCTGGGGCCAACGTCCTGACTTTC.

This clonotype appeared many times. The chain recombines TRBV30 with TRBJ1-5, with D possibly matching TRBD1 (5 bases). CDR1 is GTSNPN, CDR2 SVGIG, per germline (reference sequence). This CDR3 has 12 amino acids. Trimming left V 3 bases short and J 4 bases short, with 7 bases between. This CDR3 is CAWRQGNQPQHF. The DNA for the CDR3 is TGTGCCTGGAGGCAGGGTAATCAGCCCCAGCATTTT.

This chain joins TRBV4-3 and TRBJ2-3, with D perhaps TRBD2 (6 bases). V was trimmed by 0 bases and J by 5 bases, leaving 27 bases between them. Germline V lookup: CDR1 LGHNA, CDR2 YSLEER. The CDR3 is 20 amino acids. The CDR3 spells CASSQDSYPIGAGGGDTQYF. CDR3 DNA sequence: TGCGCCAGCAGCCAAGATTCCTACCCGATAGGAGCGGGTGGGGGAGATACGCAGTATTTT.

This clonotype has at least ten counts. The V and J genes are TRBV2 and TRBJ2-3, with a tentative D call TRBD2 (6 bases). Germline V gene lookup returns CDR1 SNHLY and CDR2 FYNNEI. The CDR3 totals 12 residues. V lost 7 bases to trimming and J lost 5 bases, with 10 bases between them. The chain's CDR3 is CASIGAGDTQYF. CDR3 in DNA: TGTGCCAGCATAGGAGCGGGAGATACGCAGTATTTT.

The chain employs TRBV18 and TRBJ2-3; 10 positions agree with TRBD1. This CDR3 has 15 amino acids. V was pared by 5 bases and J by 3 bases, with 5 bases of the junction left unmatched. Germline V gene sequence: CDR1 KGHSH, CDR2 LQKENI. In DNA form, the CDR3 reads TGTGCCAGCTCAAGGGACAGGGGTGAAACAGATACGCAGTATTTT. Its translation: CASSRDRGETDTQYF. Full variable domain (missing parts from reference TRBV18 and TRBJ2-3): NAGVMQNPRHLVRRRGQEARLRCSPMKGHSHVYWYRQLPEEGLKFMVYLQKENIIDESGMPKERFSAEFPKEGPSILRIQQVVRGDSAAYFCASSRDRGETDTQYFGPGTRLTVL.

In this sample, this clonotype turned up a few times. The chain couples TRBV4-3 to TRBJ2-7; TRBD2 aligns across 7 bases. Losses at the gene ends were 0 bases for V and 4 bases for J; bases not matched to a gene: 12. Germline values: CDR1 LGHNA, CDR2 YSLEER. The CDR3 consists of 17 residues. In DNA, the CDR3 is TGCGCCAGCAGCCAAGAGATACGGACGGCGGGAGTTTACGAGCAGTACTTC. Amino acid sequence: CASSQEIRTAGVYEQYF.

This clonotype was detected many times. The chain combines TRBV27 with TRBJ2-7; no clear D gene. CDR1 and CDR2 (germline): MNHEY, SMNVEV (reference sequence). There are 14 residues in the CDR3. V was trimmed by 3 bases and J by 3 bases, leaving 12 bases between them. CDR3 in amino acids: CASSLGLSIYEQYF. For the CDR3, the DNA is TGTGCCAGCAGTTTGGGTCTCTCCATCTACGAGCAGTACTTC.

In regard to this clonotype: This may be a read error: a much more frequent sequence differs by one nucleotide. The chain combines TRBV6-2 or TRBV6-3 with TRBJ2-3; perhaps TRBD1 as D (5 bases). V was pared by 2 bases and J by 4 bases, with 13 bases between. Looked up from germline, CDR1 is MNHEY and CDR2 is SVGEGT. This CDR3 spans 15 amino acids. CDR3 region: CASSYRRTHPDTQYF. CDR3 DNA sequence: TGTGCCAGCAGTTACCGACGGACACACCCAGATACGCAGTATTTT.

This clonotype turned up a few times. The rearrangement links TRBV13 to TRBJ2-1; D call uncertain. The CDR3 has 11 residues. CDR1 is PRHDT and CDR2 is FYEKMQ in the germline V gene (reference sequence). The ends were cut back, 10 bases at V and 15 bases at J, with 19 bases in the middle. DNA of the CDR3: TGTGCCACCGGAACTCGACAATGGCGGTTCTTC. This gives the protein CATGTRQWRFF.

The rearrangement links TRBV6-6 to TRBJ1-1, with 9 positions matching TRBD1. V trimming: 0 bases; J trimming: 6 bases; junction bases outside the gene matches: 20. The CDR3 length is 20 residues. Germline assignment: CDR1 MNHNY and CDR2 SVGAGI (reference sequence). The CDR3 reads CASSYSRLHESQGADAEAFF. In DNA, the CDR3 is TGTGCCAGCAGTTACTCGAGACTACATGAATCACAGGGGGCTGACGCTGAAGCTTTCTTT.

This clonotype was observed many times. The V call is TRBV4-2, the J call TRBJ2-2; 11 nucleotides match TRBD2. The CDR3 has 16 amino acids. After removal of 4 bases from V and 2 bases from J, the junction contained 3 bases not matched to a gene. The germline gives CDR1 LGHNA, CDR2 YNFKEQ. This CDR3 is CASSPGLAANTGELFF. DNA of the CDR3: TGTGCCAGCAGCCCGGGACTAGCGGCAAACACCGGGGAGCTGTTTTTT.

The CDR3 nucleotides read TGTGCCAGCGGAGATGGTATGTCCTACAATGAGCAGTTCTTC. The encoded protein is CASGDGMSYNEQFF. The chain employs TRBV5-6 and TRBJ2-1, with D unresolved. CDR1 and CDR2 (germline): SGHDT, YYEEEE. V was pared by 7 bases and J by 1 base, with 12 bases between. The CDR3 is 14 residues long. Drawing the rest from reference TRBV5-6 and TRBJ2-1, the complete variable domain is DAGVTQSPTHLIKTRGQQVTLRCSPKSGHDTVSWYQQALGQGPQFIFQYYEEEERQRGNFPDRFSGHQFPNYSSELNVNALLLGDSALYLCASGDGMSYNEQFFGPGTRLTVL.

The chain links TRBV20-1 to TRBJ1-5; no firm D call. This CDR3 has 15 residues. Germline assignment: CDR1 DFQATT and CDR2 SNEGSKA (reference sequence). V lost 3 bases, J lost 0 bases, and 12 bases lay in between. Here the CDR3 DNA reads TGCAGTGCTAGGAAAGAGATGAATAGCAATCAGCCCCAGCATTTT. This codes for CSARKEMNSNQPQHF.

The rearrangement links TRBV28 to TRBJ2-2, with 10 bases aligning to TRBD1. The CDR3 spans 17 residues. Germline CDR1 MDHEN, CDR2 SYDVKM. V lost 6 bases, J lost 9 bases, and 16 bases stayed unmatched. The CDR3 bases are TGTGCCAGCAGAGGGGGACAGGGGATCAAGCGTTCCAGGGAGCTGTTTTTT. Translated: CASRGGQGIKRSRELFF.

This clonotype was seen a handful of times. The gene calls are TRBV15 and TRBJ2-5; tentatively, D is TRBD1 (5 bases). Germline CDR1 is LNHNV and CDR2 is YYDKDF (reference sequence). This CDR3 comprises 15 residues. Trimming removed 0 bases from V and 5 bases from J, with 13 bases in between. The CDR3 region is CATSRELGQGETQYF. CDR3 sequence (DNA): TGTGCCACCAGCAGAGAATTGGGGCAAGGGGAGACCCAGTACTTC.

CDR3 coding DNA: TGTGCCAGCAGCTTTAAGCAGGGATTGGACTATGGCTACACCTTC. Protein: CASSFKQGLDYGYTF. The V and J genes are TRBV7-2 and TRBJ1-2, with D perhaps matching TRBD1 (5 bases). Germline CDR1 and CDR2: SGHTA and FQGNSA. V lost 3 bases and J lost 3, with 14 bases in between. The CDR3 spans 15 residues.

This clonotype has a count of ten or more. The chain is built from TRBV2 and TRBJ2-2; the match to TRBD2 covers 7 bases. The germline V gene has CDR1 SNHLY and CDR2 FYNNEI. The trim removed 4 bases at V and 2 bases at J, leaving 7 bases unmatched. The length of the CDR3 is 16 residues. CDR3 amino acids: CASSGLAGVNTGELFF. The CDR3 nucleotides read TGTGCCAGCAGTGGTCTCGCGGGGGTAAACACCGGGGAGCTGTTTTTT. The full variable domain, with the rest looked up from reference TRBV2 and TRBJ2-2, is EPEVTQTPSHQVTQMGQEVILRCVPISNHLYFYWYRQILGQKVEFLVSFYNNEISEKSEIFDDQFSVERPDGSNFTLKIRSTKLEDSAMYFCASSGLAGVNTGELFFGEGSRLTVL.